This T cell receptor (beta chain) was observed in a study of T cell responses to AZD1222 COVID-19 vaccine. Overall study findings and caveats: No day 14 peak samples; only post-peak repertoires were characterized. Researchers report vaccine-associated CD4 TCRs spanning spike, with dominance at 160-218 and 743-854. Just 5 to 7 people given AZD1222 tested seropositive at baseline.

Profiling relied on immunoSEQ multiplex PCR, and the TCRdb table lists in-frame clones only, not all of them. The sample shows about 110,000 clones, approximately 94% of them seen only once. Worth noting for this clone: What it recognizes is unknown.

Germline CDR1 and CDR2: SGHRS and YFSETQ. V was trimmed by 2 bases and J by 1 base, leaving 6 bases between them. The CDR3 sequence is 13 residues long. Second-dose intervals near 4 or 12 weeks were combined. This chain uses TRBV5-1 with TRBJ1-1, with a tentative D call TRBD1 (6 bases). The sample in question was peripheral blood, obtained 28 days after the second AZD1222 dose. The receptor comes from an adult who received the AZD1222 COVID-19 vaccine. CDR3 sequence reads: CASSLQGNTEAFF. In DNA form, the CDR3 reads TGCGCCAGCAGCTTACAGGGGAACACTGAAGCTTTCTTT.